These 24 T cell receptor beta chains came from one sample sequenced in a study of CXCR3-negative and CXCR3-positive naive CD8 T cells. The libraries of TRB cDNA were prepared using 5' RACE with UMI labels. TCRdb reprocessed the 5' RACE reads and keeps a single row for each CDR3 protein, giving no DNA. This sample carries approximately 10,000 distinct CDR3 sequences, with approximately 2% going to the ten biggest clones. The sample consisted of naive CXCR3- CD8+ T cells from blood. The subset was: CD45RO-CCR7+CD27+CD95- naive CD8+ T cells lacking CXCR3 (TNR3-). The receptors shown here come from a human donor in good health. Some clones in this sample may be carry-over from other donors' samples.

Measured by frequency, this clonotype is medium-sized. The V gene is TRBV27, the J gene TRBJ2-1; TCRdb's D gene call, TRBD1, goes unchecked for lack of DNA. CDR1 and CDR2 (germline): MNHEY, SMNVEV (reference sequence). The CDR3 has 16 residues. CDR3 sequence: CASSLSGRGYYNEQFF.

The V and J genes are TRBV29-1 and TRBJ2-3; TCRdb's D call, TRBD2, is unchecked because there is no DNA. The CDR3 spans 13 residues. CDR1 is SQVTM and CDR2 is ANQGSEA in the germline V gene. The CDR3 region is CSELAGGPDTQYF.

The chain carries TRBV3-1 and TRBJ2-2; the TRBD2 assignment by TCRdb is unverifiable without DNA. In germline, CDR1 is LGHDT, CDR2 YNNKEL (reference sequence). The CDR3 sequence is 16 residues long. The CDR3 here is CASSQVDGRDTGELFF.

J is TRBJ2-1 and V is TRBV20-1. The germline gives CDR1 DFQATT, CDR2 SNEGSKA (reference sequence). The CDR3 totals 13 residues. The CDR3 protein is CSLEPSSYNEQFF.

The chain uses TRBV29-1 and TRBJ1-1; as DNA is missing, the TRBD1 call by TCRdb cannot be tested. Germline V gene data show CDR1 as SQVTM and CDR2 as ANQGSEA. The CDR3 length is 12 residues. Here the CDR3 reads CSFDRETTEAFF.

The CDR3 reads CASSFAGGGIYEQYF. This chain uses TRBV5-5 with TRBJ2-7. CDR1 is SGHKS, CDR2 YYEKEE, per germline (reference sequence). The CDR3 has 15 residues.

This clonotype is medium-sized by frequency. The chain couples TRBV19 to TRBJ1-1. CDR3 length: 15 amino acids. The germline CDR1 and CDR2 sequences are LNHDA and SQIVND (reference sequence). The CDR3 loop is CASSALHWENTEAFF.

CDR3 sequence: CASSVASGGGETQYF. V is TRBV9 and J is TRBJ2-5; TCRdb names TRBD2, which stays unverified in the absence of DNA. Germline CDR1 SGDLS, CDR2 YYNGEE. The CDR3 contains 15 residues. The full variable domain, rest sourced from reference TRBV9 and TRBJ2-5, is DSGVTQTPKHLITATGQRVTLRCSPRSGDLSVYWYQQSLDQGLQFLIQYYNGEERAKGNILERFSAQQFPDLHSELNLSSLELGDSALYFCASSVASGGGETQYFGPGTRLLVL.

This clonotype is deemed medium-sized (0.01 to 0.1%) by its frequency. The rearrangement links TRBV28 to TRBJ2-6; TCRdb's assignment of TRBD1 cannot be checked, as there is no DNA. Germline V gene sequence: CDR1 MDHEN, CDR2 SYDVKM. This CDR3 is built from 16 residues. Here the CDR3 reads CASMGQVGSGANVLTF.

According to its frequency, this clonotype is medium-sized. The chain carries TRBV29-1 and TRBJ1-6; lacking DNA, the TRBD1 call made by TCRdb goes unchecked. The CDR3 runs 13 residues. The V gene's germline CDR1 is SQVTM and CDR2 ANQGSEA. This chain's CDR3 is CSVLGTDNSPLHF.

The genes are TRBV12-3 or TRBV12-4 and TRBJ1-1; TCRdb selects TRBD1, and the lack of DNA leaves this call unchecked. This CDR3 region has 14 residues. The CDR3 region is CASSPSTGATEAFF.

Considering frequency, this clonotype is medium-sized. V usage is TRBV27 and J usage is TRBJ2-1; TCRdb's D call, TRBD1, is unchecked because there is no DNA. Looked up from germline, CDR1 is MNHEY and CDR2 is SMNVEV (reference sequence). The CDR3 loop spans 22 amino acids. This CDR3 reads CASSFGPPDRGIWDPRVNEQFF.

This clonotype ranks as medium-sized (0.01 to 0.1%) in terms of frequency. V usage is TRBV7-9 and J usage is TRBJ1-1; with no DNA, the TCRdb D assignment of TRBD1 cannot be verified. The CDR3 consists of 16 residues. CDR1 is SEHNR and CDR2 is FQNEAQ in the germline V gene (reference sequence). This chain's CDR3 is CASINRAAVTNTEAFF.

This chain joins TRBV6-6 and TRBJ2-1. Germline V gives CDR1 MNHNY, CDR2 SVGAGI (reference sequence). The CDR3 length is 13 residues. The CDR3: CASTQGSFNEQFF.

The chain carries TRBV12-3 or TRBV12-4 and TRBJ1-1; TCRdb's D call, TRBD1, is unchecked because there is no DNA. The CDR3 is made up of 11 amino acids. CDR3 in amino acids: CASSTGGEAFF.

V is TRBV11-3 and J is TRBJ2-5; the TRBD1 assignment by TCRdb is unverifiable without DNA. Germline CDR1 is SGHNT and CDR2 is YENEEA. The CDR3 runs to 13 residues. The CDR3: CASTDRVTKTQYF.

The rearrangement joins TRBV29-1 to TRBJ1-1. Per the germline V gene, CDR1 is SQVTM and CDR2 is ANQGSEA. The CDR3 is 12 amino acids. The CDR3 reads CSASLMNTEAFF.

This clonotype is called medium-sized based on its frequency. J is TRBJ2-7 and V is TRBV5-1; TCRdb picks TRBD1, but there is no DNA to check that call. Germline CDR1 is SGHRS and CDR2 is YFSETQ. The CDR3 is made up of 15 amino acids. The CDR3 loop reads CASSIGQGKSYEQYF.

This clonotype is classed as medium-sized by frequency. This rearrangement joins TRBV20-1 to TRBJ2-1; TCRdb lists TRBD2, though no DNA is available to test this call. The CDR3 sequence is 17 residues long. Germline V gene data show CDR1 as DFQATT and CDR2 as SNEGSKA (reference sequence). The CDR3 is CSARPGRGLAGVREQFF.

This clonotype ranks as medium-sized in terms of frequency. V and J are TRBV29-1 and TRBJ2-6; the TRBD1 assignment by TCRdb is unverifiable without DNA. The CDR3 is 14 residues long. Germline loops: CDR1 SQVTM, CDR2 ANQGSEA. CDR3 protein: CSVSGYSGANVLTF.

The chain uses TRBV15 and TRBJ2-3. CDR3 length: 15 amino acids. Germline CDR1 reads LNHNV; CDR2 reads YYDKDF (reference sequence). The CDR3 sequence is CATSRRDSEGDTQYF. Combining the CDR3 with reference TRBV15 and TRBJ2-3 gives the whole variable domain DAMVIQNPRYQVTQFGKPVTLSCSQTLNHNVMYWYQQKSSQAPKLLFHYYDKDFNNEADTPDNFQSRRPNTSFCFLDIRSPGLGDTAMYLCATSRRDSEGDTQYFGPGTRLTVL.

This clonotype is medium-sized by frequency. The chain carries TRBV29-1 and TRBJ1-2; TCRdb's D call of TRBD1 is untestable without DNA. The CDR3 spans 12 residues. CDR1 and CDR2 from the germline V gene are SQVTM and ANQGSEA. The CDR3 sequence is CSAAGPPYGYTF.

The V gene is TRBV7-6, the J gene TRBJ2-7; the TRBD1 assignment by TCRdb is unverifiable without DNA. This CDR3 region has 17 residues. The germline V gene has CDR1 SGHVS and CDR2 FNYEAQ. The CDR3 region is CASSLRSSGTGGYEQYF. Together with reference TRBV7-6 and TRBJ2-7, the CDR3 gives the full variable domain: GAGVSQSPRYKVTKRGQDVALRCDPISGHVSLYWYRQALGQGPEFLTYFNYEAQQDKSGLPNDRFSAERPEGSISTLTIQRTEQRDSAMYRCASSLRSSGTGGYEQYFGPGTRLTVT.

This chain joins TRBV11-3 and TRBJ1-1; TCRdb calls TRBD1, which cannot be checked without DNA. The V gene's germline CDR1 is SGHNT and CDR2 YENEEA. The CDR3 consists of 15 residues. This CDR3 reads CASSSAGSFGTEAFF.